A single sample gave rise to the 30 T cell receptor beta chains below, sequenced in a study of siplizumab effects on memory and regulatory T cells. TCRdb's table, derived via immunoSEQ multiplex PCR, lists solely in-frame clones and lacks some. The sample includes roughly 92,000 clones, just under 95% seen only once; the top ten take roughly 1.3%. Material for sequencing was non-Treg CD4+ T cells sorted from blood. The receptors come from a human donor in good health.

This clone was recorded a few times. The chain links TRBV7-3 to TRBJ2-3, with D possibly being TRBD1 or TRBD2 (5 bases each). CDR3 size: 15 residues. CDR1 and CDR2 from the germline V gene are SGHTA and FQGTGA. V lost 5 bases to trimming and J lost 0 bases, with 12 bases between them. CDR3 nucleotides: TGTGCCAGCAGCCCCCACGGGGCTAGCACAGATACGCAGTATTTT. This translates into CASSPHGASTDTQYF. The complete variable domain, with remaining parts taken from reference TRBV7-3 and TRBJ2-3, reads GAGVSQTPSNKVTEKGKYVELRCDPISGHTALYWYRQSLGQGPEFLIYFQGTGAADDSGLPNDRFFAVRPEGSVSTLKIQRTERGDSAVYLCASSPHGASTDTQYFGPGTRLTVL.

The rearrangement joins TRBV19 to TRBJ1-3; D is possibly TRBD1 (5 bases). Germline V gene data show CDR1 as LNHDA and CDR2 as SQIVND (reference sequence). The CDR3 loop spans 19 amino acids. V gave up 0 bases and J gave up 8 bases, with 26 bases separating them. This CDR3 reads CASSIDRRFGAAPQDTIYF. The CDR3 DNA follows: TGTGCCAGTAGTATAGATAGGAGATTCGGGGCGGCTCCGCAGGACACCATATATTTT. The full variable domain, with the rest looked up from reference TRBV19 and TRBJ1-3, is DGGITQSPKYLFRKEGQNVTLSCEQNLNHDAMYWYRQDPGQGLRLIYYSQIVNDFQKGDIAEGYSVSREKKESFPLTVTSAQKNPTAFYLCASSIDRRFGAAPQDTIYFGEGSWLTVV.

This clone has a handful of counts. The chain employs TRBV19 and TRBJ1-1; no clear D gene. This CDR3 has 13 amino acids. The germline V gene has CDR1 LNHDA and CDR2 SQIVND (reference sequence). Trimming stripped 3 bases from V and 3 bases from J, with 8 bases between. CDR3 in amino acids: CASSITLDTEAFF. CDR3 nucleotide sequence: TGTGCCAGTAGTATCACCCTTGACACTGAAGCTTTCTTT.

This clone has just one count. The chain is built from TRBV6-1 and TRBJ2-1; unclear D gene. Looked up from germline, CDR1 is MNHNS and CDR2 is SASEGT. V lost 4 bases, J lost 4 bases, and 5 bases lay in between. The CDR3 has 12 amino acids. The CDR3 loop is CASSVSYNEQFF. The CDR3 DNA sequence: TGTGCCAGCAGTGTGTCGTACAATGAGCAGTTCTTC.

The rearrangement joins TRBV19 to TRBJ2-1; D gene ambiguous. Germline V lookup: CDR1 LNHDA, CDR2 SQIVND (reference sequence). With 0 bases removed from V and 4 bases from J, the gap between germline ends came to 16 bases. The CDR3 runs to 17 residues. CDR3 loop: CASSIDRSRTGYNEQFF. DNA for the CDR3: TGTGCCAGTAGTATAGATCGTTCCCGAACCGGGTACAATGAGCAGTTCTTC.

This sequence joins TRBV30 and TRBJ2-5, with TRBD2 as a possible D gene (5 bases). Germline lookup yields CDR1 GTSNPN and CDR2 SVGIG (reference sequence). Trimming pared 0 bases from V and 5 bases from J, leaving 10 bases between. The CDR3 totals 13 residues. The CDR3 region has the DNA TGTGCCTGGAGTGTGCTGCGGGTGGAGACCCAGTACTTC. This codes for CAWSVLRVETQYF.

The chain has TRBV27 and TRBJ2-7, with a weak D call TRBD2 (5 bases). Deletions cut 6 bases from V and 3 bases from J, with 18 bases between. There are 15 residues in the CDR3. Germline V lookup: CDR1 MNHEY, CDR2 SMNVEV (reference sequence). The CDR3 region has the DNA TGTGCCAGCAGCACGGGGAATAGGGTACTCTACGAGCAGTACTTC. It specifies CASSTGNRVLYEQYF.

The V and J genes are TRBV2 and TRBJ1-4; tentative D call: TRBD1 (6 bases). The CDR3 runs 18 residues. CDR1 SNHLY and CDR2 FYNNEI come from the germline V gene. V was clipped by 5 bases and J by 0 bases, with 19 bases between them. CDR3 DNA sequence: TGTGCCAGCAGTCGACACCAGGGGCTCCAGACAACTAATGAAAAACTGTTTTTT. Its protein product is CASSRHQGLQTTNEKLFF.

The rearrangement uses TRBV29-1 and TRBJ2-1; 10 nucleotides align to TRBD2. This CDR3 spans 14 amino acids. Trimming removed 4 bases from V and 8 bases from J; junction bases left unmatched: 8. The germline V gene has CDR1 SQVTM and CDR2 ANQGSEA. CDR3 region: CSVVDSSGSYEQFF. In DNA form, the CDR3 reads TGCAGCGTTGTTGATTCTAGCGGGAGTTATGAGCAGTTCTTC.

CDR3: CASSSTSGASSYEQYF. DNA of the CDR3: TGTGCCAGCAGTTCGACTAGCGGGGCAAGCTCCTACGAGCAGTACTTC. This chain joins TRBV6-5 and TRBJ2-7; 11 nucleotides line up with TRBD2. Germline trimming cut 4 bases from V and 0 bases from J; bases unmatched to any gene: 5. There are 16 residues in the CDR3. The germline V gene encodes CDR1 MNHEY and CDR2 SVGAGI.

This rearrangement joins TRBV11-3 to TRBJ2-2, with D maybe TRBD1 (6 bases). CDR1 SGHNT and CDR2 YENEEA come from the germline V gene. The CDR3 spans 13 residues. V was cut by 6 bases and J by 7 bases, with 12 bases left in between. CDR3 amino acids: CASRNRVDGELFF. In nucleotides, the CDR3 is TGTGCCAGCAGAAACAGGGTTGACGGGGAGCTGTTTTTT.

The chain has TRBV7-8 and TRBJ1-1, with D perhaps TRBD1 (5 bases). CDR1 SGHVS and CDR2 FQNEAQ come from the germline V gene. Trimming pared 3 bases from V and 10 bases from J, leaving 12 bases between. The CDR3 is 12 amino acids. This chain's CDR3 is CASSFSGKAAFF. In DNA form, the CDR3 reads TGTGCCAGCAGCTTCTCAGGGAAGGCAGCTTTCTTT.

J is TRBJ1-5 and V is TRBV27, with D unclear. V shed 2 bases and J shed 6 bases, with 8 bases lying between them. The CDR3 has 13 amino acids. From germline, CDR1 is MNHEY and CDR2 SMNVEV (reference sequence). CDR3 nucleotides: TGTGCCAGCAGTTTACGGGGTAGTCAGCCCCAGCATTTT. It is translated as CASSLRGSQPQHF.

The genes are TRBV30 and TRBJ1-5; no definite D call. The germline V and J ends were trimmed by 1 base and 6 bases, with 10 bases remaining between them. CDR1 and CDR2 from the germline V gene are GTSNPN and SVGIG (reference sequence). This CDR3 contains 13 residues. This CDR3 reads CAWSGRAGQPQHF. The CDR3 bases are TGTGCCTGGAGTGGTAGGGCGGGTCAGCCCCAGCATTTT.

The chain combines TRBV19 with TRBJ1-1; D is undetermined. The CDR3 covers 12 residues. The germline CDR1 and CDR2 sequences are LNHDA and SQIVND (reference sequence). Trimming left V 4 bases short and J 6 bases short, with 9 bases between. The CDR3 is CASSKKGAEAFF. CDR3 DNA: TGTGCCAGTAGTAAGAAAGGCGCTGAAGCTTTCTTT.

CDR3: CASSHTELQYGYTF. The CDR3 nucleotides are TGTGCCAGCAGCCACACGGAGTTGCAGTATGGCTACACCTTC. The V gene is TRBV7-2, the J gene TRBJ1-2, with D hard to call. Germline CDR1 is SGHTA and CDR2 is FQGNSA. V shed 5 bases and J shed 5 bases, with 15 bases lying between them. There are 14 residues in the CDR3.

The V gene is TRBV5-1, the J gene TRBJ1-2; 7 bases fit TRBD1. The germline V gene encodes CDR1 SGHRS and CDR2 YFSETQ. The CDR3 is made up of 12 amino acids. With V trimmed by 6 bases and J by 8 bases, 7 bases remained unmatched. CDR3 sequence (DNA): TGCGCCAGCACCCAGGGGGGGTCCGGCTACACCTTC. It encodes CASTQGGSGYTF. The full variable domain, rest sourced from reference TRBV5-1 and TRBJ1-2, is KAGVTQTPRYLIKTRGQQVTLSCSPISGHRSVSWYQQTPGQGLQFLFEYFSETQRNKGNFPGRFSGRQFSNSRSEMNVSTLELGDSALYLCASTQGGSGYTFGSGTRLTVV.

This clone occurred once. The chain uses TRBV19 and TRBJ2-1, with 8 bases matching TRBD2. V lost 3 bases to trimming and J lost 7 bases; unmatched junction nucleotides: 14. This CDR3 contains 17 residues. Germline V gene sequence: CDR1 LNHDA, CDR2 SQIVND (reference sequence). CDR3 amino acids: CASSIDGELAATNEQFF. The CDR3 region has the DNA TGTGCCAGTAGTATTGATGGGGAACTAGCGGCCACTAATGAGCAGTTCTTC.

In DNA, the CDR3 is TGTGCCAGCAGCTCCAATCCGGGACTAGCGGGAGTAGGGGATACGCAGTATTTT. Translated, it gives CASSSNPGLAGVGDTQYF. This chain uses TRBV7-3 with TRBJ2-3, with 14 bases identical to TRBD2. The ends lost 4 bases at V and 6 bases at J; junction bases unmatched: 12. Germline V gene data show CDR1 as SGHTA and CDR2 as FQGTGA. The CDR3 is made up of 18 amino acids.

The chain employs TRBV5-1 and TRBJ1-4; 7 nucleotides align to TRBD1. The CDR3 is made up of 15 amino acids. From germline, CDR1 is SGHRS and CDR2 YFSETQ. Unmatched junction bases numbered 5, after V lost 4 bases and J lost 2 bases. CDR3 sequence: CASSASGQTNEKLFF. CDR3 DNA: TGCGCCAGCAGCGCCTCGGGACAGACTAATGAAAAACTGTTTTTT. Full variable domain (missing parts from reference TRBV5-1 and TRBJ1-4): KAGVTQTPRYLIKTRGQQVTLSCSPISGHRSVSWYQQTPGQGLQFLFEYFSETQRNKGNFPGRFSGRQFSNSRSEMNVSTLELGDSALYLCASSASGQTNEKLFFGSGTQLSVL.

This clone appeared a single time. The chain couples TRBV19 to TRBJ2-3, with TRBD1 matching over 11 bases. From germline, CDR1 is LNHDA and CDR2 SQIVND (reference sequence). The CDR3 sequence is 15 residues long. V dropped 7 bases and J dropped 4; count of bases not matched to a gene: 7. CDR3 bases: TGTGCCAGTACGGGTAGGGACAGGGGGGCAGATACGCAGTATTTT. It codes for CASTGRDRGADTQYF.

CDR3 residues: CASSVLGWGETQYF. CDR3 bases: TGCGCCAGCAGCGTGCTGGGTTGGGGGGAGACCCAGTACTTC. This chain links TRBV5-1 with TRBJ2-5; tentatively, D is TRBD1 or TRBD2 (5 bases each). The CDR3 spans 14 residues. Per the germline V gene, CDR1 is SGHRS and CDR2 is YFSETQ. Trimming cost V 4 bases and J 5 bases, with 15 bases left between them.

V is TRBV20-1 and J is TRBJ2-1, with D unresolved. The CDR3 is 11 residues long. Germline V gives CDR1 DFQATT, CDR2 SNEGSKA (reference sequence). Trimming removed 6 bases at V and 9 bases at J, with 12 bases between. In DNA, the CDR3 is TGCAGTGCCCACTCCGTTGGTGAGCAGTTCTTC. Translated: CSAHSVGEQFF.

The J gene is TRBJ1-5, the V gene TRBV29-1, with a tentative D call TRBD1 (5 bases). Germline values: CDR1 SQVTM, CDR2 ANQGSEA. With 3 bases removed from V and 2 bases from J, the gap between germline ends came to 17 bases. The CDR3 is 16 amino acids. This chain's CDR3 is CSVDQGSRGCNQPQHF. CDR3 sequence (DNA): TGCAGCGTTGACCAGGGATCTCGTGGATGCAATCAGCCCCAGCATTTT.

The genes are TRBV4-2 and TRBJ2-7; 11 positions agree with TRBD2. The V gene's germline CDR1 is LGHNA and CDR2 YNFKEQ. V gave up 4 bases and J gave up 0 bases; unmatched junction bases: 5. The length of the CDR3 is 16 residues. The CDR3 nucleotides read TGTGCCAGCAGCCGTGTCGGGACTAGCGGCTCCTACGAGCAGTACTTC. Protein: CASSRVGTSGSYEQYF.

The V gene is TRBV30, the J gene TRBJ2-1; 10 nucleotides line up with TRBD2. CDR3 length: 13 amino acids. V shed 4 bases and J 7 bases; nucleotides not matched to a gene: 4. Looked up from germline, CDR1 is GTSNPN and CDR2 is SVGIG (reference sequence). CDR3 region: CAWTRTSGNEQFF. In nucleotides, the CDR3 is TGTGCCTGGACCCGGACTAGCGGTAATGAGCAGTTCTTC. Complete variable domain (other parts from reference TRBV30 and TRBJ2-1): SQTIHQWPATLVQPVGSPLSLECTVEGTSNPNLYWYRQAAGRGLQLLFYSVGIGQISSEVPQNLSASRPQDRQFILSSKKLLLSDSGFYLCAWTRTSGNEQFFGPGTRLTVL.

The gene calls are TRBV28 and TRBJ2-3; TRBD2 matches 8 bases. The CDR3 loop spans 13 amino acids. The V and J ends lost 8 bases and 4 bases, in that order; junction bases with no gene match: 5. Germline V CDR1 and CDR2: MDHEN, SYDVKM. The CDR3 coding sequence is TGTGCCAGCCACCCCGGGGGGGCAGATACGCAGTATTTT. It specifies CASHPGGADTQYF.

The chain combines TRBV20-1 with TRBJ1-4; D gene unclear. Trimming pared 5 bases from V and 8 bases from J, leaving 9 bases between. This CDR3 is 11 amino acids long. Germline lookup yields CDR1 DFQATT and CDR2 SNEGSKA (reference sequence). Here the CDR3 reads CSAQIGEKLFF. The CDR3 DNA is TGCAGTGCTCAAATAGGGGAAAAACTGTTTTTT.

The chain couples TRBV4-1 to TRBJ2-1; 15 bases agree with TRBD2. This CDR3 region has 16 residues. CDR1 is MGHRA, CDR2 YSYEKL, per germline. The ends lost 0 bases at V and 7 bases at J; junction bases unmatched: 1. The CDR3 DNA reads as TGCGCCAGCAGCCAAGATGGGACTAGCGGGAGGAATGAGCAGTTCTTC. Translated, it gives CASSQDGTSGRNEQFF.

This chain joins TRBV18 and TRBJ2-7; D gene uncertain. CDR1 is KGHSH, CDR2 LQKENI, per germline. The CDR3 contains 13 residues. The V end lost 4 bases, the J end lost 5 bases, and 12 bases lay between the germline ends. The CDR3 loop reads CASSLVVGDEQYF. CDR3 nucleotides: TGTGCCAGCTCACTCGTGGTGGGTGACGAGCAGTACTTC.